These 21 T cell receptor beta chains were all obtained from the same sample, sequenced in a study of Graves' ophthalmopathy and Graves' hyperthyroidism (dated by TCRdb to the late 2010s). For sequencing, an Illumina HiSeq 2000 was employed. For repertoire sequencing, the TCR beta CDR3 regions were amplified from RNA transcripts. A first-round RT-PCR used HTBI primers with the Qiagen OneStep RT-PCR kit, followed by a second-round multiplex PCR, size selection and purification. The public reads were reanalyzed by TCRdb: fastp trimming at Q25, MiXCR alignment, in-frame beta chains only. Rows with one shared CDR3 protein collapse into an entry with the most common genes and DNA. For this sample the table gives 900,000 to 1,200,000 distinct CDR3 sequences, of which about 40% were detected only once. The ten largest account for roughly 10% of the sample. The source material was peripheral blood or thyroid tissue (not recorded which). The receptor set was obtained from an adult man with Graves' hyperthyroidism.

V gene TRBV7-9 combines with J gene TRBJ1-5; TRBD1 matches at 10 bases. Germline V gene data show CDR1 as SEHNR and CDR2 as FQNEAQ (reference sequence). Trimming took 5 bases from V and 1 from J; bases not matched to a gene: 5. The CDR3 runs to 16 residues. The CDR3 coding sequence is TGTGCCAGCAGCGGGACAGGGGACCCGAGCAATCAGCCCCAGCATTTT. Translated: CASSGTGDPSNQPQHF.

In this sample, this clonotype turned up many times. The gene calls are TRBV10-3 and TRBJ1-1; 9 positions agree with TRBD1. The CDR3 loop spans 15 amino acids. Germline CDR1 is ENHRY and CDR2 is SYGVKD. V was clipped by 6 bases and J by 0 bases; unmatched bases: 5. CDR3 sequence: CAIRKTGGVNTEAFF. CDR3 nucleotides: TGTGCCATCAGGAAGACAGGGGGAGTGAACACTGAAGCTTTCTTT.

This clonotype was found a few times. The rearrangement uses TRBV7-8 and TRBJ2-5; D unresolved. This CDR3 contains 16 residues. V was shortened by 3 bases and J by 1 base, with 15 bases between the two germline ends. CDR1 SGHVS and CDR2 FQNEAQ come from the germline V gene. The DNA of the CDR3 is TGTGCCAGCAGCTTGGCCGTCATGGTGGGCCAAGAGACCCAGTACTTC. It encodes CASSLAVMVGQETQYF.

Many counts were recorded for this clonotype. The chain uses TRBV19 and TRBJ1-1; tentatively, D is TRBD1 (6 bases). Per germline, CDR1 LNHDA and CDR2 SQIVND (reference sequence). The CDR3 covers 14 residues. Trimming removed 5 bases at V and 7 bases at J, with 17 bases between. CDR3 region: CASSYRRTAYEAFF. The CDR3 coding sequence is TGTGCCAGTAGTTATAGGCGGACAGCCTATGAAGCTTTCTTT.

This clonotype occurred many times. The chain couples TRBV4-1 to TRBJ1-6, with D hard to call. The CDR3 has 16 amino acids. Germline values: CDR1 MGHRA, CDR2 YSYEKL. V dropped 0 bases and J dropped 1 base, with 7 bases sitting between them. The CDR3 bases are TGCGCCAGCAGCCAAGATCGGAGTTCCTATAATTCACCCCTCCACTTT. Its translation is CASSQDRSSYNSPLHF.

This clonotype was found many times. The chain joins TRBV20-1 to TRBJ1-2; D gene ambiguous. Germline V gene lookup returns CDR1 DFQATT and CDR2 SNEGSKA (reference sequence). CDR3 size: 13 residues. The ends were cut back, 6 bases at V and 3 bases at J, with 14 bases in the middle. CDR3 coding DNA: TGCAGTGCCGACCCCACAGATTACTATGGCTACACCTTC. Translated: CSADPTDYYGYTF.

By frequency in the sample, this clonotype is medium-sized (0.01 to 0.1%). The gene calls are TRBV15 and TRBJ1-5, with D unresolved. Germline V gene lookup returns CDR1 LNHNV and CDR2 YYDKDF (reference sequence). V gave up 5 bases and J gave up 5 bases, with 10 bases separating them. This CDR3 region has 13 residues. The CDR3 DNA reads TGTGCCACCAGCGATCCGAATTATCAGCCCCAGCATTTT. This codes for CATSDPNYQPQHF.

The rearrangement uses TRBV25-1 and TRBJ1-2; the match to TRBD1 covers 9 bases. The V and J ends lost 8 bases and 9 bases, in that order; junction bases with no gene match: 13. This CDR3 contains 14 residues. Germline assignment: CDR1 MGHDK and CDR2 SYGVNS. CDR3 DNA sequence: TGTGCCAGCTTCTGGGGACAGGGTAGAAAGAGCTACACCTTC. Translated: CASFWGQGRKSYTF.

This clonotype has ten or more counts. V is TRBV15 and J is TRBJ1-2; D gene uncertain. The germline gives CDR1 LNHNV, CDR2 YYDKDF (reference sequence). With 0 bases removed from V and 0 bases from J, the gap between germline ends came to 2 bases. CDR3 length: 13 amino acids. CDR3 in amino acids: CATSRDPNYGYTF. Written as DNA, the CDR3 is TGTGCCACCAGCAGAGACCCTAACTATGGCTACACCTTC.

This clonotype was picked up a small number of times. V usage is TRBV7-2 and J usage is TRBJ2-7; no firm D call. CDR3 length: 15 amino acids. Germline V gene data show CDR1 as SGHTA and CDR2 as FQGNSA. V lost 4 bases and J lost 4, with 17 bases in between. The CDR3: CASSSPAFRQYEQYF. The CDR3 DNA reads TGTGCCAGCAGCTCGCCGGCCTTCAGACAATACGAGCAGTACTTC.

This clonotype has at least ten counts. The rearrangement links TRBV2 to TRBJ2-5; D remains unclear. Looked up from germline, CDR1 is SNHLY and CDR2 is FYNNEI. This CDR3 is 13 amino acids long. V was clipped by 1 base and J by 3 bases, with 6 bases between them. In DNA, the CDR3 is TGTGCCAGCAGTGAAGTGGAGAAAGAGACCCAGTACTTC. Its translation: CASSEVEKETQYF.

In this sample, this clonotype turned up a few times. The rearrangement joins TRBV12-3 or TRBV12-4 to TRBJ1-1; D remains ambiguous. V lost 5 bases and J 2 bases, leaving 12 bases between the germline ends. This CDR3 has 14 residues. As DNA, the CDR3 is TGTGCCAGCAGTAACCAAACAGAAAACACTGAAGCTTTCTTT. It codes for CASSNQTENTEAFF.

A few counts support this clonotype. The CDR3 loop is CASSQETSGTLYEQYF. In DNA, the CDR3 is TGCGCCAGCAGCCAAGAAACTAGCGGAACCCTCTACGAGCAGTACTTC. The V gene is TRBV4-3, the J gene TRBJ2-7; 8 bases are a match to TRBD2. The CDR3 has 16 amino acids. Germline values: CDR1 LGHNA, CDR2 YSLEER. Trimming cost V 0 bases and J 3 bases; bases outside gene matches: 7.

This clonotype was counted ten times or more. The chain recombines TRBV7-2 with TRBJ2-7; TRBD1 agrees at 12 bases. The CDR3 sequence is 15 residues long. With V trimmed by 4 bases and J by 4 bases, 5 bases remained unmatched. CDR1 is SGHTA and CDR2 is FQGNSA in the germline V gene. The CDR3 DNA sequence: TGTGCCAGCAGCTCACGGGACAGGGGGCTATACGAGCAGTACTTC. Amino acid sequence: CASSSRDRGLYEQYF. Drawing the rest from reference TRBV7-2 and TRBJ2-7, the complete variable domain is GAGVSQSPSNKVTEKGKDVELRCDPISGHTALYWYRQSLGQGLEFLIYFQGNSAPDKSGLPSDRFSAERTGGSVSTLTIQRTQQEDSAVYLCASSSRDRGLYEQYFGPGTRLTVT.

The V and J genes are TRBV7-6 and TRBJ2-5; D perhaps matches TRBD1 (6 bases). Trimming took 2 bases from V and 2 from J, leaving 15 bases between them. In germline, CDR1 is SGHVS, CDR2 FNYEAQ. This CDR3 spans 16 amino acids. In nucleotides, the CDR3 is TGTGCCAGCAGCTTACTTTTGGGGCAGGGGCAAGAGACCCAGTACTTC. Encoded protein: CASSLLLGQGQETQYF.

The rearrangement uses TRBV5-1 and TRBJ2-1; D may match TRBD1 or TRBD2 (6 bases each). Germline CDR1 reads SGHRS; CDR2 reads YFSETQ. Between the trimmed V and J ends, which lost 0 bases and 7 bases, there was a span of 14 bases. The CDR3 contains 15 residues. The CDR3 bases are TGCGCCAGCAGCTTGGGCCAGAGAGGGGGGAATGAGCAGTTCTTC. This sequence encodes CASSLGQRGGNEQFF.

This clonotype has a count of ten or more. The chain employs TRBV2 and TRBJ1-5, with 10 nucleotides matching TRBD1. The CDR3 extends over 14 amino acids. The germline CDR1 and CDR2 sequences are SNHLY and FYNNEI. J gave up 7 bases and V 6 bases, and 6 bases lay outside the gene matches. Here the CDR3 DNA reads TGTGCCAGCAGGGGGGGACAGGGGAACCAGCCCCAGCATTTT. This sequence encodes CASRGGQGNQPQHF.

The chain employs TRBV7-2 and TRBJ1-4; D possibly corresponds to TRBD1 (6 bases). V lost 2 bases and J 5 bases, leaving 15 bases between the germline ends. CDR1 and CDR2 from the germline V gene are SGHTA and FQGNSA. This CDR3 region has 16 residues. The CDR3 loop is CASSLTSGVLNEKLFF. As DNA, the CDR3 is TGTGCCAGCAGCTTAACATCAGGGGTCCTAAATGAAAAACTGTTTTTT.

This clonotype was observed many times. The genes are TRBV15 and TRBJ1-1; possibly TRBD1 for D (6 bases). Germline V gives CDR1 LNHNV, CDR2 YYDKDF (reference sequence). The CDR3 is 17 amino acids. Trimming took 0 bases from V and 3 from J, leaving 17 bases between them. The CDR3 loop reads CATSRDGKGGLDTEAFF. CDR3 nucleotide sequence: TGTGCCACCAGCAGAGATGGGAAGGGGGGCTTGGACACTGAAGCTTTCTTT.

As regards this clonotype: Sequence at one end of the junction differs from germline and may be a read error. This rearrangement joins TRBV10-3 to TRBJ2-5; 11 bases are a match to TRBD2. The CDR3 sequence is 15 residues long. Germline assignment: CDR1 ENHRY and CDR2 SYGVKD. CDR3 sequence: CASSYRLAGSETQYF. The CDR3 DNA reads as TGTGCCAGCAGTTACCGACTAGCGGGATCGGAGACCCAGTACTTC.

The V gene is TRBV24-1, the J gene TRBJ2-5; 7 nucleotides agree with TRBD2. Germline V lookup: CDR1 KGHDR, CDR2 SFDVKD. Trimming took 5 bases from V and 9 from J; bases not matched to a gene: 11. CDR3 length: 14 residues. CDR3 nucleotide sequence: TGTGCCACCAGTGCGTGGGAGGGGAGTAAGGCCCAGTACTTC. Translated, it gives CATSAWEGSKAQYF.